A single sample gave rise to the 21 T cell receptor beta chains below, sequenced in a study of T cells in Graves' hyperthyroidism and ophthalmopathy (dated by TCRdb to about 2019). The library came from multiplex PCR. The reads were generated on an Illumina HiSeq 2000. The TCR beta CDR3 regions were amplified from RNA transcripts. For the first round of RT-PCR on the TCR CDR3, the HTBI primer set was used together with the Qiagen OneStep RT-PCR kit. TCRdb applied fastp at Q25 and MiXCR to the public reads, then kept only in-frame beta chains. Identical CDR3 protein sequences are pooled into one entry, listed with their most common genes and DNA. The sample records hundreds of thousands of distinct CDR3 sequences, about 17% of which are singletons. The top ten clones comprise approximately 3.9% of the sample. The sample consisted of blood. The receptors stem from a woman under 40 with Graves' hyperthyroidism.

This clonotype was seen many times. CDR3 sequence reads: CASSEWGRGRAEVGELFF. CDR3 in DNA: TGTGCCAGCAGTGAATGGGGTCGCGGGAGGGCCGAGGTCGGGGAGCTGTTTTTT. This chain connects TRBV25-1 to TRBJ2-2, with 9 bases fitting TRBD2. Germline V gives CDR1 MGHDK, CDR2 SYGVNS. CDR3 length equals 18 residues. J was trimmed by 7 bases and V by 1 base; bases with no gene match: 13.

This clonotype was counted ten times or more. The chain combines TRBV11-2 with TRBJ2-7; maybe TRBD2 (5 bases). This CDR3 spans 15 amino acids. CDR1 is SGHAT, CDR2 FQNNGV, per germline. The V end lost 1 base, the J end lost 3 bases, and 13 bases lay between the germline ends. This CDR3 is CASSLGPGSNYEQYF. Here the CDR3 DNA reads TGTGCCAGCAGCTTAGGGCCGGGATCTAACTACGAGCAGTACTTC.

This clonotype turned up a few times. The chain recombines TRBV5-1 with TRBJ2-1; no clear D gene. Germline-derived CDR1 and CDR2 are SGHRS and YFSETQ. V dropped 0 bases and J dropped 5 bases, with 9 bases sitting between them. The CDR3 has 14 amino acids. The CDR3 DNA reads TGCGCCAGCAGCTTGGCCTGGCGTGACAATGAGCAGTTCTTC. Protein product: CASSLAWRDNEQFF.

This clonotype showed up just once. Since a much larger clone is just one base distant, this may be a read error. The chain is built from TRBV7-9 and TRBJ1-4; TRBD1 might be the D (5 bases). V was trimmed by 1 base and J by 7 bases, leaving 7 bases between them. The CDR3 consists of 13 residues. In germline, CDR1 is SEHNR, CDR2 FQNEAQ (reference sequence). The CDR3 loop is CASSLDGGEKLFF. The CDR3 nucleotides read TGTGCCAGCAGCTTAGATGGGGGTGAAAAACTGTTTTTT.

This chain joins TRBV15 and TRBJ2-2; no clear D gene. V lost 1 base, J lost 7 bases, and 7 bases lay in between. The CDR3 loop spans 13 amino acids. Germline values: CDR1 LNHNV, CDR2 YYDKDF (reference sequence). The CDR3 region is CATSRGVNGELFF. The CDR3 nucleotides are TGTGCCACCAGCAGAGGGGTGAACGGGGAGCTGTTTTTT.

The J gene is TRBJ2-2, the V gene TRBV27, with D perhaps matching TRBD1 or TRBD2 (5 bases each). V gave up 3 bases and J gave up 8 bases, with 10 bases separating them. Germline values: CDR1 MNHEY, CDR2 SMNVEV (reference sequence). The CDR3 covers 13 residues. The CDR3 DNA is TGTGCCAGCAGTTTTGTCTGGGGGGGGGAGCTGTTTTTT. Translation: CASSFVWGGELFF.

V usage is TRBV5-1 and J usage is TRBJ2-3; the D gene could be TRBD1 or TRBD2 (5 bases each). CDR3 length equals 17 residues. Germline V gene sequence: CDR1 SGHRS, CDR2 YFSETQ. The V end was cut by 1 base, the J end by 1 base, with 16 bases between. CDR3 in amino acids: CASSLWDGRLGTDTQYF. In DNA, the CDR3 is TGCGCCAGCAGCTTGTGGGACGGCCGATTAGGCACAGATACGCAGTATTTT.

The genes are TRBV27 and TRBJ1-5, with a weak D call TRBD1 (5 bases). The CDR3 spans 16 residues. CDR1 MNHEY and CDR2 SMNVEV come from the germline V gene (reference sequence). The ends were cut back, 2 bases at V and 1 base at J, with 12 bases in the middle. CDR3 sequence reads: CASSLHPTGSNQPQHF. CDR3 nucleotide sequence: TGTGCCAGCAGTTTACACCCCACAGGAAGCAATCAGCCCCAGCATTTT.

This clonotype was seen many times. The V call is TRBV11-2, the J call TRBJ2-1; TRBD2 is a possible D gene (6 bases). Germline V gene data show CDR1 as SGHAT and CDR2 as FQNNGV. This CDR3 has 16 amino acids. V shed 0 bases and J shed 2 bases, with 11 bases lying between them. As DNA, the CDR3 is TGTGCCAGCAGCTTAGATAGATCGGGAGCCTACAATGAGCAGTTCTTC. Translation: CASSLDRSGAYNEQFF.

The rearrangement joins TRBV29-1 to TRBJ2-7; TRBD1 agrees at 9 bases. CDR1 is SQVTM, CDR2 ANQGSEA, per germline. J was trimmed by 4 bases and V by 7 bases; bases with no gene match: 8. The CDR3 has 13 residues. CDR3 nucleotides: TGCAGCGCGAACGGGGACAGGGATTACGAGCAGTACTTC. Its translation is CSANGDRDYEQYF.

The genes are TRBV14 and TRBJ2-5, with 10 bases fitting TRBD1. Germline V CDR1 and CDR2: SGHDN, FVKESK. This CDR3 comprises 17 residues. Trimming at V came to 3 bases and at J to 11 bases, leaving 18 bases not matched to a gene. The CDR3 protein is CASSHTRTGTGARKQYF. The CDR3 region has the DNA TGTGCCAGCAGCCATACTCGAACCGGGACAGGGGCCAGGAAACAGTACTTC.

This clonotype was detected a few times. The chain employs TRBV11-3 and TRBJ2-2; a weak D match, TRBD1 (6 bases). CDR1 SGHNT and CDR2 YENEEA come from the germline V gene. Trimming pared 0 bases from V and 2 bases from J, leaving 16 bases between. This CDR3 comprises 18 residues. In DNA form, the CDR3 reads TGTGCCAGCAGCTTAGATTCGATAGGACAGCCTAACACCGGGGAGCTGTTTTTT. Its translation is CASSLDSIGQPNTGELFF.

This clonotype was detected only a few times. V and J are TRBV29-1 and TRBJ1-2, with TRBD1 as a possible D gene (5 bases). The V gene lost 0 bases and the J gene lost 8 bases, with 13 bases spanning the gap. The CDR3 runs to 13 residues. The germline gives CDR1 SQVTM, CDR2 ANQGSEA. CDR3 sequence (DNA): TGCAGCGTTGAAGATCTTCGGGGCTGGGGCTACACCTTC. Translating gives CSVEDLRGWGYTF.

This clonotype was recorded many times. The rearrangement joins TRBV20-1 to TRBJ2-2; 7 bases map to TRBD2. The CDR3 has 16 amino acids. J lost 5 bases, V lost 3 bases, and 12 bases had no gene match. Germline V gene lookup returns CDR1 DFQATT and CDR2 SNEGSKA (reference sequence). This CDR3 reads CSASGLLARETGELFF. For the CDR3, the DNA is TGCAGTGCTAGCGGTTTACTAGCGAGGGAGACCGGGGAGCTGTTTTTT.

The chain has TRBV5-1 and TRBJ2-2; D is undetermined. The V end lost 0 bases, the J end lost 0 bases, and 9 bases lay between the germline ends. This CDR3 has 16 residues. CDR1 and CDR2 from the germline V gene are SGHRS and YFSETQ. CDR3 sequence (DNA): TGCGCCAGCAGCTTGGGTGGGCCGGCGAACACCGGGGAGCTGTTTTTT. Its translation is CASSLGGPANTGELFF.

This clonotype has only a few counts. The chain recombines TRBV9 with TRBJ2-2; 9 bases fit TRBD2. This CDR3 has 19 amino acids. V was pared by 1 base and J by 7 bases, with 17 bases of the junction left unmatched. The germline V gene encodes CDR1 SGDLS and CDR2 YYNGEE. CDR3 protein: CASSVIGMGGRALHGELFF. In DNA form, the CDR3 reads TGTGCCAGCAGCGTAATAGGGATGGGCGGGAGGGCCCTTCACGGGGAGCTGTTTTTT.

This clonotype was counted many times. The chain has TRBV28 and TRBJ1-4, with 7 bases aligning to TRBD1. CDR1 and CDR2 (germline): MDHEN, SYDVKM. The CDR3 sequence is 16 residues long. V lost 4 bases, J lost 4 bases, and 9 bases stayed unmatched. The CDR3 here is CASSSPRTGVNEKLFF. The CDR3 DNA sequence: TGTGCCAGCAGTTCTCCCCGGACAGGAGTTAATGAAAAACTGTTTTTT.

This clonotype was seen ten or more times. The chain links TRBV6-5 to TRBJ2-7; D might be TRBD2 (5 bases). This CDR3 has 13 amino acids. The germline V and J ends were trimmed by 0 bases and 6 bases, with 9 bases remaining between them. CDR1 and CDR2 (germline): MNHEY, SVGAGI. The CDR3 DNA follows: TGTGCCAGCAGTTACTCGAGAGGGTTCGAGCAGTACTTC. This gives the protein CASSYSRGFEQYF.

This clonotype was recorded once. The chain links TRBV12-3 or TRBV12-4 to TRBJ1-6; 7 bases map to TRBD1. V shed 4 bases and J 5 bases; nucleotides not matched to a gene: 5. CDR3 length: 15 residues. Written as DNA, the CDR3 is TGTGCCAGCAGTTCGACAGGGACTAATAATTCACCCCTCCACTTT. Encoded protein: CASSSTGTNNSPLHF.

At least ten counts were recorded for this clonotype. The chain recombines TRBV6-1 with TRBJ1-2; D remains ambiguous. Germline values: CDR1 MNHNS, CDR2 SASEGT. The CDR3 loop spans 16 amino acids. Trimming removed 5 bases from V and 5 bases from J, with 21 bases in between. The CDR3 is CASSPISLLTSYGYTF. The CDR3 DNA reads as TGTGCCAGCAGTCCTATCTCTTTACTGACGAGTTATGGCTACACCTTC.

This chain joins TRBV27 and TRBJ1-5; TRBD1 aligns across 7 bases. With 2 bases clipped from V and 5 bases from J, the junction kept 9 bases outside the gene matches. The CDR3 spans 16 residues. In germline, CDR1 is MNHEY, CDR2 SMNVEV (reference sequence). CDR3 protein: CASSLEGAITDQPQHF. DNA of the CDR3: TGTGCCAGCAGTTTAGAGGGGGCGATTACAGATCAGCCCCAGCATTTT.